This TCR beta chain is drawn from a study of follicular helper T cells after annual influenza vaccination. Study-level information: After each seasonal flu vaccination, blood came on days 0, 7 and 28.

Time point in this sample: 2015-2016 season, 7 days after influenza vaccination. Cells are cTfh (non-naive CD4+CXCR5+PD-1+), split by ICOS and CD38 into double-positive or double-negative. TCRdb's copy holds only in-frame clones and misses some; the assay was immunoSEQ multiplex PCR. The repertoire has roughly 9,300 clones, 80% to 90% of them found once; the top ten carry less than 0.5%. The ends were cut back, 2 bases at V and 10 bases at J, with 19 bases in the middle. The CDR3 loop spans 15 amino acids. Germline V lookup: CDR1 SGHKS, CDR2 YYEKEE (reference sequence). The origin of this receptor is an adult who received the influenza vaccine. The chain is built from TRBV5-5 and TRBJ2-1, with D maybe TRBD2 (5 bases). Here the sequenced sample was CXCR5+ CD38- circulating T follicular helper cells from blood, taken 7 days after influenza vaccination. This sample's subset: circulating Tfh, non-naive CD4+CXCR5+PD-1+ (ICOS+CD38+ or ICOS-CD38-). The CDR3 here is CASSFLNALRGEQFF. DNA of the CDR3: TGTGCCAGCAGCTTTCTGAATGCTCTACGAGGGGAGCAGTTCTTC.